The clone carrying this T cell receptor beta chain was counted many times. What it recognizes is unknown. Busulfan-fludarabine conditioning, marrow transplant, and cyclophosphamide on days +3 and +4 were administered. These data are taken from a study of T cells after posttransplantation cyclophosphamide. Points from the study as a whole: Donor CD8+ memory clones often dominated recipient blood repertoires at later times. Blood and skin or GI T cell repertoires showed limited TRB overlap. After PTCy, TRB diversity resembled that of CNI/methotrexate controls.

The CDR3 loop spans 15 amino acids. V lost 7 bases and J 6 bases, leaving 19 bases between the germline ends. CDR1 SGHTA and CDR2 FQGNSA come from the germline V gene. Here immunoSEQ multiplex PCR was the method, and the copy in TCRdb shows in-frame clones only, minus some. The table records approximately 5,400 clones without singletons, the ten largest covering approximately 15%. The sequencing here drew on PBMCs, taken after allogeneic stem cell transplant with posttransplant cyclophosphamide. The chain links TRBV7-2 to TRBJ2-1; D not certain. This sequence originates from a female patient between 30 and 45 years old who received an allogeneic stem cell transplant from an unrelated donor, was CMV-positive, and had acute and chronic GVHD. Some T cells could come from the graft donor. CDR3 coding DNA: TGTGCCAGCACCTTCTTGCCCGCACAGAGCAATGAGCAGTTCTTC. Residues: CASTFLPAQSNEQFF.